The T cell receptor beta chain described here comes from a study of T cells in Graves' hyperthyroidism and ophthalmopathy. Amplification of TCR beta CDR3 regions was performed using RNA transcripts as template. The primer set for the first-round RT-PCR of the TCR CDR3 was HTBI. TCRdb re-called the multiplex PCR reads with MiXCR, one entry per CDR3 protein. The sample lists under 800,000 distinct CDR3 sequences; about 15% were seen once. The CDR3 consists of 13 residues. Trimming left V 5 bases short and J 5 bases short, with 13 bases between. The study's findings and limits: Model predictions of ophthalmopathy came a median 6.5 months before onset. Most thyroid clonotypes with frequency above 0.001 were detected in blood.

This clonotype was seen only a few times. What it recognizes is unknown. Absent ophthalmopathy progression within 18 months defined stable Graves' hyperthyroidism. Subjects aged 18 to 65 presented with newly diagnosed hyperthyroidism of less than 2 months' duration. The sample comprised blood. The chain joins TRBV12-3 or TRBV12-4 to TRBJ2-7, with D perhaps TRBD1 (5 bases). The origin of this receptor is a young woman with Graves' hyperthyroidism. The CDR3: CASSEGDSDEQYF. The DNA for the CDR3 is TGTGCCAGCAGTGAAGGAGACAGCGACGAGCAGTACTTC.